This is a list of T cell receptor beta chains from one sample in a study of cytomegalovirus exposure and HLA in healthy donors. The repertoire was sequenced with immunoSEQ multiplex PCR; TCRdb's copy has only in-frame clones and lacks some. The profile covers under 200,000 clones, with approximately 81% appearing a single time and around 2.6% taken by the ten largest. The sequenced material came from PBMCs. The receptors derive from a female donor in good health and CMV-seronegative. CDR3s include the opening cysteine and the closing phenylalanine or tryptophan. A D gene is named only where the DNA matches it firmly. Not all rows give a size; the values are once, few, many and, for expanded clones, a class.

d_call	clone_size	v_call	j_call	cdr3_aa	cdr3_nt
TRBD1	NA	TRBV18	TRBJ1-6	CASSQGQVRSYNSPLHF	TGTGCCAGCTCCCAAGGACAGGTTCGCTCCTATAATTCACCCCTCCACTTT
TRBD2	NA	TRBV5-1	TRBJ2-2	CASSGGALAGDTGELFF	TGCGCCAGCAGCGGGGGCGCGCTAGCGGGGGACACCGGGGAGCTGTTTTTT
NA	few	TRBV5-1	TRBJ1-1	CASRRDSGGNTEAFF	TGCGCCAGCAGAAGAGACAGCGGGGGGAACACTGAAGCTTTCTTT
NA	NA	TRBV19	TRBJ1-1	CASTVGTNYLNTEAFF	TGTGCCAGTACGGTCGGGACAAACTACTTGAACACTGAAGCTTTCTTT
NA	NA	TRBV5-1	TRBJ2-7	CASTPPSSYEQYF	TGCGCCAGCACCCCACCCAGCTCCTACGAGCAGTACTTC
NA	NA	TRBV27	TRBJ1-5	CASRRPGQPQHF	TGTGCCAGCAGGAGGCCCGGGCAGCCCCAGCATTTT
TRBD1	NA	TRBV13	TRBJ2-3	CASSPRDRDTQYF	TGTGCCAGCAGCCCTAGGGACAGAGATACGCAGTATTTT
TRBD2	NA	TRBV7-2	TRBJ2-3	CATLAGYVADTQYF	TGTGCCACCCTAGCGGGGTACGTGGCAGATACGCAGTATTTT
NA	NA	TRBV27	TRBJ2-5	CASSFGERETQYF	TGTGCCAGCAGTTTCGGGGAGAGAGAGACCCAGTACTTC
NA	NA	TRBV6-1	TRBJ1-1	CASGGGSRTTEAFF	TGTGCCAGCGGGGGGGGCAGTCGAACCACTGAAGCTTTCTTT
TRBD2	NA	TRBV19	TRBJ2-1	CASSILAGNYNEQFF	TGTGCCAGTAGTATCCTAGCGGGGAACTACAATGAGCAGTTCTTC
TRBD1	NA	TRBV2	TRBJ1-4	CAGRPTSGGGEKLFF	TGTGCCGGCCGCCCCACCTCAGGGGGAGGTGAAAAACTGTTTTTT
NA	NA	TRBV7-6	TRBJ1-1	CASSLAPKNTEAFF	TGTGCCAGCAGCTTAGCCCCCAAGAACACTGAAGCTTTCTTT
NA	few	TRBV5-1	TRBJ2-7	CASSLTGYEQYF	TGCGCCAGCAGCTTGACAGGGTACGAGCAGTACTTC
TRBD1	NA	TRBV30	TRBJ1-1	CAWNLGQGPMNTEAFF	TGTGCCTGGAATCTGGGACAGGGGCCGATGAACACTGAAGCTTTCTTT
TRBD1	NA	TRBV6-4	TRBJ2-1	CASEDRGLIGDNEQFF	TGTGCCAGCGAAGACAGGGGGCTAATTGGGGACAATGAGCAGTTCTTC